This TCR beta chain was captured by sequencing in a study of T-cell memory formation after mild COVID-19. Study-level findings and limits: In pre-infection memory, a portion of responding clones appeared, which suggested that cross-reactive memory joined.

In this sample, this clonotype turned up many times. The antigen is not known. V lost 2 bases and J lost 4, with 9 bases in between. CDR1 is SGHDT and CDR2 is YYEEEE in the germline V gene. This CDR3 spans 13 amino acids. MiXCR was run by TCRdb on the 5' RACE reads, yielding one entry per CDR3 protein. The repertoire includes around 310,000 distinct CDR3 sequences, more than 13% of them detected once, and roughly a fifth sits in the top ten. Sequencing was performed on PBMCs or a T cell subset sorted from them (not recorded which). The clonotype comes from a man aged 18 to 35 who had mild COVID-19 (a few samples of this study predate the infection). Cell type and time point are not known. V and J are TRBV5-6 and TRBJ1-1; no clear D gene. CDR3 in amino acids: CASSLSGGTEAFF. The DNA for the CDR3 is TGTGCCAGCAGCTTAAGTGGTGGCACTGAAGCTTTCTTT.